These 18 T cell receptor beta chains came from one sample sequenced in a study of blood T cell repertoires in COVID-19 (TCRdb year 2020). Receptor amplification or capture employed the immunoSEQ multiplex PCR assay. This is the immuneACCESS table as TCRdb keeps it, with only in-frame sequences that have V and J called. A part of the clones is gone; compared with another copy, unresolved V genes explain less than half, and the rest is unexplained. The table for this sample lists about 150,000 clones; around 82% of them were counted only once. Of the sample, approximately 18% is held by the ten largest clones. Sequenced sample: peripheral blood. These receptors were taken from a woman in her sixties or seventies who had recovered from COVID-19.

In nucleotides, the CDR3 is TGTGCCAGCAGCTTAGTGGGAGACGGCTACAATGAGCAGTTCTTC. This encodes CASSLVGDGYNEQFF. This chain connects TRBV11-2 to TRBJ2-1; TRBD2 is a possible D gene (5 bases). Germline V gene lookup returns CDR1 SGHAT and CDR2 FQNNGV. V was clipped by 1 base and J by 3 bases, with 10 bases between them. The CDR3 is 15 amino acids.

V is TRBV5-4 and J is TRBJ1-3, with D possibly matching TRBD1 (5 bases). This CDR3 is 15 amino acids long. Germline V lookup: CDR1 SGHNT, CDR2 YYREEE (reference sequence). Trimming cost V 3 bases and J 9 bases, with 19 bases left between them. This CDR3 reads CASSSNLLGGGTIYF. In DNA, the CDR3 is TGTGCCAGCAGCTCGAACCTCCTCGGGGGGGGCACCATATATTTT.

The chain recombines TRBV6-5 with TRBJ2-5; possible D gene TRBD2, 5 bases. The CDR3 is 15 residues long. V was trimmed by 7 bases and J by 5 bases, leaving 20 bases between them. The germline CDR1 and CDR2 sequences are MNHEY and SVGAGI. CDR3 in amino acids: CASKGPTRAGETQYF. In nucleotides, the CDR3 is TGTGCCAGCAAGGGCCCCACGAGGGCGGGCGAGACCCAGTACTTC.

This clone was found many times. J is TRBJ2-7 and V is TRBV4-1; D is perhaps TRBD1 (5 bases). Germline V gives CDR1 MGHRA, CDR2 YSYEKL. Trimming removed 0 bases at V and 4 bases at J, with 16 bases between. The CDR3 spans 16 residues. For the CDR3, the DNA is TGCGCCAGCAGCCAAGAACCAGTCAGTCAGGGATACGAGCAGTACTTC. Its protein is CASSQEPVSQGYEQYF.

The chain combines TRBV6-6 with TRBJ1-1, with a tentative D call TRBD1 (6 bases). V was pared by 6 bases and J by 4 bases, with 18 bases between. This CDR3 has 15 residues. From germline, CDR1 is MNHNY and CDR2 SVGAGI (reference sequence). The CDR3 DNA reads as TGTGCCAGCAGCCGACCTGGTGGGGGGGCCACTGAAGCTTTCTTT. Protein: CASSRPGGGATEAFF.

The V gene is TRBV25-1, the J gene TRBJ2-1; 10 bases line up with TRBD2. This CDR3 has 16 residues. CDR1 and CDR2 from the germline V gene are MGHDK and SYGVNS. The V segment lost 3 bases and the J segment 4 bases; nucleotides outside the gene matches: 6. The CDR3 coding sequence is TGTGCCAGCAGTGACCAGAGCGGGAGGGTGTACAATGAGCAGTTCTTC. It encodes CASSDQSGRVYNEQFF.

The J gene is TRBJ1-6, the V gene TRBV27; D not certain. Germline V gene data show CDR1 as MNHEY and CDR2 as SMNVEV (reference sequence). V dropped 3 bases and J dropped 8 bases, with 17 bases sitting between them. The CDR3 extends over 16 amino acids. The CDR3 region is CASSFGVGVFHSPLHF. CDR3 in DNA: TGTGCCAGCAGTTTCGGGGTCGGGGTGTTTCATTCACCCCTCCACTTT.

This chain joins TRBV30 and TRBJ2-1; TRBD2 aligns across 10 bases. V was clipped by 1 base and J by 3 bases; unmatched bases: 6. CDR1 is GTSNPN and CDR2 is SVGIG in the germline V gene (reference sequence). The CDR3 length is 16 residues. The CDR3 coding sequence is TGTGCCTGGAGTGGCCTAGCGGGAGAACACTACAATGAGCAGTTCTTC. Encoded protein: CAWSGLAGEHYNEQFF.

CDR3 sequence reads: CASTQGAPGQPQHF. In DNA form, the CDR3 reads TGTGCCAGTACGCAGGGGGCGCCGGGTCAGCCCCAGCATTTT. V gene TRBV19 combines with J gene TRBJ1-5; TRBD1 matches at 8 bases. This CDR3 region has 14 residues. The V and J ends lost 7 bases and 6 bases, in that order; junction bases with no gene match: 8. In germline, CDR1 is LNHDA, CDR2 SQIVND (reference sequence).

This clone has only one observation. V is TRBV7-7 and J is TRBJ2-7, with 9 bases identical to TRBD2. The junction had 6 bases not matched to a gene; V was cut back by 1 base and J by 5 bases. The CDR3 spans 15 residues. Germline V gene data show CDR1 as SSHAT and CDR2 as FNYEAQ (reference sequence). CDR3 protein: CASSLGASGIDEQYF. CDR3 nucleotides: TGTGCCAGCAGCTTAGGGGCTAGCGGGATTGACGAGCAGTACTTC.

This clone showed up many times. The CDR3 region is CALAYHGPHQPQHF. The CDR3 DNA reads as TGTGCGCTAGCCTACCACGGGCCACATCAGCCCCAGCATTTT. The genes are TRBV19 and TRBJ1-5; D not certain. This CDR3 has 14 residues. CDR1 is LNHDA and CDR2 is SQIVND in the germline V gene (reference sequence).

This chain uses TRBV11-1 with TRBJ1-4; TRBD1 might be the D (5 bases). With 5 bases removed from V and 0 bases from J, the gap between germline ends came to 13 bases. CDR3 length equals 16 residues. Germline-derived CDR1 and CDR2 are SGHAT and FQDESV (reference sequence). Written as DNA, the CDR3 is TGTGCCAGCAGCCGGACACCCGGATCAACTAATGAAAAACTGTTTTTT. Its translation is CASSRTPGSTNEKLFF. The full variable domain, completed using reference TRBV11-1 and TRBJ1-4, is EAEVAQSPRYKITEKSQAVAFWCDPISGHATLYWYRQILGQGPELLVQFQDESVVDDSQLPKDRFSAERLKGVDSTLKIQPAELGDSAMYLCASSRTPGSTNEKLFFGSGTQLSVL.

The J gene is TRBJ2-4, the V gene TRBV19, with 7 bases lining up with TRBD1. V trimming: 1 base; J trimming: 3 bases; junction bases outside the gene matches: 6. Germline CDR1 LNHDA, CDR2 SQIVND (reference sequence). The CDR3 is 16 amino acids. The CDR3 DNA follows: TGTGCCAGTAGTATAGTGGGACAGCCTAGCAAAAACATTCAGTACTTC. Its translation is CASSIVGQPSKNIQYF.

V and J are TRBV6-5 and TRBJ1-1; D unresolved. Trimming removed 5 bases from V and 5 bases from J, with 18 bases in between. This CDR3 has 15 amino acids. Germline assignment: CDR1 MNHEY and CDR2 SVGAGI. This chain's CDR3 is CASSPRSSGGTEAFF. The CDR3 DNA reads TGTGCCAGCAGTCCCCGGTCCTCGGGAGGGACTGAAGCTTTCTTT.

This chain joins TRBV7-3 and TRBJ2-3; D not resolved. Germline V gives CDR1 SGHTA, CDR2 FQGTGA. Between the trimmed V and J ends, which lost 6 bases and 6 bases, there was a span of 7 bases. This CDR3 spans 11 amino acids. The chain's CDR3 is CASSYGDTQYF. The CDR3, as DNA: TGTGCCAGCAGTTATGGCGATACGCAGTATTTT.

This clone was seen more than once but under ten times. The chain joins TRBV3-1 (or the pseudogene TRBV3-2) to TRBJ2-1; the match to TRBD2 covers 12 bases. The germline gives CDR1 LGHDT, CDR2 YNNKEL (reference sequence). The V and J ends lost 1 base and 5 bases, in that order; junction bases with no gene match: 0. The CDR3 spans 15 residues. This CDR3 is CASSQGTSGNNEQFF. In DNA form, the CDR3 reads TGTGCCAGCAGCCAAGGGACTAGCGGGAACAATGAGCAGTTCTTC.

This clone was found once. DNA of the CDR3: TGTGCCAGCAGTTACTCGATATACGACACTCTGGAGACCCAGTACTTC. Protein sequence: CASSYSIYDTLETQYF. The chain joins TRBV6-2 or TRBV6-3 to TRBJ2-5; D gene ambiguous. The CDR3 consists of 16 residues. Trimming took 0 bases from V and 5 from J, leaving 16 bases between them. CDR1 and CDR2 from the germline V gene are MNHEY and SVGEGT.

This chain connects TRBV10-1 to TRBJ2-1, with TRBD1 identical over 7 bases. This CDR3 has 15 amino acids. V shed 2 bases, J shed 2 bases, and the junction held 3 bases outside the gene matches. Germline-derived CDR1 and CDR2 are WNHNN and SYGVQD (reference sequence). In DNA form, the CDR3 reads TGCGCCAGCAGTGAGGGGGACAGAGCCTACAATGAGCAGTTCTTC. Encoded protein: CASSEGDRAYNEQFF.